This T cell receptor (beta chain) was identified in a study of shared T cell receptors in the human thymus. The repertoire was sequenced with immunoSEQ multiplex PCR; TCRdb's copy has only in-frame clones and lacks some. Here the sample spans approximately 580,000 clones, 75% to 85% being singletons. Germline values: CDR1 SGHTA, CDR2 FQGNSA. This CDR3 spans 17 amino acids. The V gene lost 6 bases and the J gene lost 0 bases, with 18 bases spanning the gap. These sequences were also reported in another study, on human thymus T cells.

This TCR derives from a boy under three years old with a congenital heart defect. The rearrangement uses TRBV7-2 and TRBJ2-1, with TRBD2 as a possible D gene (6 bases). Sequencing was done on a sample of thymocytes. The CDR3 DNA sequence: TGTGCCAGCAGTCCCCCGCTAGCGTCTAGCTCCTACAATGAGCAGTTCTTC. It codes for CASSPPLASSSYNEQFF.